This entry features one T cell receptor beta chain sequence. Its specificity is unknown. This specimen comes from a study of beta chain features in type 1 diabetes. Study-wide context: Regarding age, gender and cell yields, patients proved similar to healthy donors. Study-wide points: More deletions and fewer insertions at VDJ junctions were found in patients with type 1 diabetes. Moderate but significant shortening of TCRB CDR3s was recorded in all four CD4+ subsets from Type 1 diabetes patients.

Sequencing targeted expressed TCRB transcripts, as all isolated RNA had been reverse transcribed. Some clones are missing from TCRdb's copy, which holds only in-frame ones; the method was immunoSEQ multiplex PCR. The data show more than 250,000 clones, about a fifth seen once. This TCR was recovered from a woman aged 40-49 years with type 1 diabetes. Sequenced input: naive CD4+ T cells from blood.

In nucleotides, the CDR3 is TGCGCCAGCAGCTTGTCGTTAGCTGGGGCCAACGTCCTGACTTTC. The encoded protein is CASSLSLAGANVLTF. The genes are TRBV5-1 and TRBJ2-6, with D uncertain. There are 15 residues in the CDR3. V was cut by 1 base and J by 2 bases, with 7 bases left in between. Germline CDR1 is SGHRS and CDR2 is YFSETQ.